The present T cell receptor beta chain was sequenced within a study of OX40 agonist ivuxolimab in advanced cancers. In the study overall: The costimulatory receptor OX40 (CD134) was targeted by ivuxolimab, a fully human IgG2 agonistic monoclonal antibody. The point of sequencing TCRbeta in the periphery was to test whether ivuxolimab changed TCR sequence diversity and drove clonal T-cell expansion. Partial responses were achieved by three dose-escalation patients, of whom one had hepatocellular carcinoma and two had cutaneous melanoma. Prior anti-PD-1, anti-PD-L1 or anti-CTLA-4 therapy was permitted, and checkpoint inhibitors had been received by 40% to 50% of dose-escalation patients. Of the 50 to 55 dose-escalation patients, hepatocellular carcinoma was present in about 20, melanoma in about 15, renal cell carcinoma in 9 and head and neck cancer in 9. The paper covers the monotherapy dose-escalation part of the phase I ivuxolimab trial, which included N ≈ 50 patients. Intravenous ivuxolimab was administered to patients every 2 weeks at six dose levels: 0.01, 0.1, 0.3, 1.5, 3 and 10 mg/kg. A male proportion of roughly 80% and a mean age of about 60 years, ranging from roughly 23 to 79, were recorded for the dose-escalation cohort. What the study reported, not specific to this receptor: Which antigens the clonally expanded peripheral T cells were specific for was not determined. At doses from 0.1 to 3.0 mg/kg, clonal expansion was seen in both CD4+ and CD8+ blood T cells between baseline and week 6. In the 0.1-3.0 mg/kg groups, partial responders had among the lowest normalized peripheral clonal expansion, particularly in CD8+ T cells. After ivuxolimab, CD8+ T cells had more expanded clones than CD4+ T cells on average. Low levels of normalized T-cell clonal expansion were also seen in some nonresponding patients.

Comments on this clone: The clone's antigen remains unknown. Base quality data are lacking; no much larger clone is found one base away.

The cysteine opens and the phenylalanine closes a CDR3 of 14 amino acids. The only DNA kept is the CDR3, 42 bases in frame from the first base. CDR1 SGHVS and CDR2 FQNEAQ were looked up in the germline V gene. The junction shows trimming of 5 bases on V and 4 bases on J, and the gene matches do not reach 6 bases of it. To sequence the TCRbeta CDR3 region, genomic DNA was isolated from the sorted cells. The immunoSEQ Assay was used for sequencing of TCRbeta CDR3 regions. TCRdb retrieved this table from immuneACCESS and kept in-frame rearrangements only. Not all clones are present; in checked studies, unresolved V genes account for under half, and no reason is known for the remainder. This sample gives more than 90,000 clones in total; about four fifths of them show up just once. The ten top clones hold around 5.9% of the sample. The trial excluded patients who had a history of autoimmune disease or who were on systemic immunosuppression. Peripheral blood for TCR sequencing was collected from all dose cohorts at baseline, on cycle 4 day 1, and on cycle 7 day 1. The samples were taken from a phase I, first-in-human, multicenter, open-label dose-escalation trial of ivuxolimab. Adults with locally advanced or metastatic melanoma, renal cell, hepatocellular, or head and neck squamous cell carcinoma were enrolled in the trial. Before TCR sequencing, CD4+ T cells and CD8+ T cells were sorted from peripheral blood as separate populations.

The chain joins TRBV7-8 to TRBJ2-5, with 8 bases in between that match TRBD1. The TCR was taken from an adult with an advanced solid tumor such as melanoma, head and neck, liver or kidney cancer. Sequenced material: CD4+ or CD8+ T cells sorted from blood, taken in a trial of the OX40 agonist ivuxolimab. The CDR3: CASSPRGLGETQYF. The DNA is TGTGCCAGCAGCCCCAGGGGGCTAGGAGAGACCCAGTACTTC.